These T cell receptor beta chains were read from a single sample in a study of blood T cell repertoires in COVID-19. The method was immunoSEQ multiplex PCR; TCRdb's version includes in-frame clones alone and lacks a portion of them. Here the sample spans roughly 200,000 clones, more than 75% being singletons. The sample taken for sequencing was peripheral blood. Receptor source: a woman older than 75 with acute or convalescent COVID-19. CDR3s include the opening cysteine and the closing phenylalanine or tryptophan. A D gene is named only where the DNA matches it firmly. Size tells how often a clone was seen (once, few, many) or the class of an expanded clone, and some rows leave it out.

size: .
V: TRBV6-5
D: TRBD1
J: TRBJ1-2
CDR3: CASRSDRGRGYTF
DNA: TGTGCCAGCAGATCCGACAGGGGGCGCGGCTACACCTTC

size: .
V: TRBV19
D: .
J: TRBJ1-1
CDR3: CASIDRDIETEAFF
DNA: TGTGCCAGTATTGATCGGGATATAGAGACTGAAGCTTTCTTT

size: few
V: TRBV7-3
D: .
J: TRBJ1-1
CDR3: CASSPGRGNTEAFF
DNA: TGTGCCAGCAGCCCCGGAAGGGGGAACACTGAAGCTTTCTTT

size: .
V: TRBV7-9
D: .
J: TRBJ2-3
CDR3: CASSLAGVADTQYF
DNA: TGTGCCAGCAGCTTAGCGGGAGTGGCAGATACGCAGTATTTT

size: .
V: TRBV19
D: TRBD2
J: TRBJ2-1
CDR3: CASSIPSPGAGGHEQFF
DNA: TGTGCCAGTAGTATCCCCAGTCCGGGGGCGGGGGGCCATGAGCAGTTCTTC

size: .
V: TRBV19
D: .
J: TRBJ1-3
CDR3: CASQRFYGNTIYF
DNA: TGTGCCAGTCAGCGTTTTTATGGAAACACCATATATTTT

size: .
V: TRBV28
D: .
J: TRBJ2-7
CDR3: CASSLPPAGYEQYF
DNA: TGTGCCAGCAGTTTACCCCCCGCAGGGTACGAGCAGTACTTC

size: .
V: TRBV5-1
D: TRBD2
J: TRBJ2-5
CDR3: CASGLAGGETQYF
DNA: TGCGCCAGCGGCCTTGCGGGGGGAGAGACCCAGTACTTC

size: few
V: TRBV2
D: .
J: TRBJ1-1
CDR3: CASRPLRGGTEAFF
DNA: TGTGCCAGCAGACCTCTGAGAGGGGGCACTGAAGCTTTCTTT

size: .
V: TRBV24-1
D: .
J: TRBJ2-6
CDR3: CATSDPAPRQAPGANVLTF
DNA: TGTGCCACCAGTGATCCCGCACCCCGACAGGCCCCTGGGGCCAACGTCCTGACTTTC

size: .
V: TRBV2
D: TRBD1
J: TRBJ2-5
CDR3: CASRGTGGLETQYF
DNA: TGTGCCAGCAGGGGGACAGGAGGTTTAGAGACCCAGTACTTC

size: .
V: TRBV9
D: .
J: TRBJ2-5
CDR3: CASSVAGDETQYF
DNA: TGTGCCAGCAGCGTAGCAGGGGACGAGACCCAGTACTTC

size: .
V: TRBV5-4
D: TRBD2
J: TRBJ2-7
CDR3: CASSSGGNSYEQYF
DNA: TGTGCCAGCAGCTCGGGGGGGAACTCCTACGAGCAGTACTTC

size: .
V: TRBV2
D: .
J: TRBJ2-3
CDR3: CASLYKQEGTDTQYF
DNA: TGTGCCAGCCTTTATAAACAGGAAGGCACAGATACGCAGTATTTT

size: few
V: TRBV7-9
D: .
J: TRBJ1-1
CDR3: CASSPGLGWNTEAFF
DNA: TGTGCCAGCAGCCCCGGACTGGGTTGGAACACTGAAGCTTTCTTT

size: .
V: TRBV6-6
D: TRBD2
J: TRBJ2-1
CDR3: CASSRLLAGSISSYNEQFF
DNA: TGTGCCAGCAGTCGGCTACTAGCGGGATCTATAAGCTCCTACAATGAGCAGTTCTTC

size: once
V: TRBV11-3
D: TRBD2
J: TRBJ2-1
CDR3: CASSGAGARSLNEQFF
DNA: TGTGCCAGCAGCGGGGCGGGAGCAAGGAGCCTCAATGAGCAGTTCTTC

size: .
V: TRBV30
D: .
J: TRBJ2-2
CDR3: CAWARDTNTGELFF
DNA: TGTGCCTGGGCTCGAGACACGAACACCGGGGAGCTGTTTTTT

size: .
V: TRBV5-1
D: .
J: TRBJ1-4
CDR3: CASRDSEYEKLFF
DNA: TGCGCCAGCAGGGACAGCGAGTATGAAAAACTGTTTTTT

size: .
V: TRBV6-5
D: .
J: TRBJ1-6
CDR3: CASRRIGQYNSPLHF
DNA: TGTGCCAGCAGGAGAATAGGACAGTATAATTCACCCCTCCACTTT

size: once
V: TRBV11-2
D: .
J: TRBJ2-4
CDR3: CASSFQGMNIQYF
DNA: TGTGCCAGCAGCTTTCAGGGAATGAACATTCAGTACTTC

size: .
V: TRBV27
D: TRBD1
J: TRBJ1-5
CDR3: CASSPHGQGANNQPQHF
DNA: TGTGCCAGCAGTCCCCATGGGCAGGGGGCTAATAATCAGCCCCAGCATTTT

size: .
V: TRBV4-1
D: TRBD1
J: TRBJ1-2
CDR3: CASSQSERGHGYTF
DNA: TGCGCCAGCAGCCAATCCGAGAGGGGGCATGGCTACACCTTC

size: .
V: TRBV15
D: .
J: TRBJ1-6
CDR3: CATSRDSGAENSPLHF
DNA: TGTGCCACCAGCAGAGATTCAGGGGCGGAAAATTCACCCCTCCACTTT

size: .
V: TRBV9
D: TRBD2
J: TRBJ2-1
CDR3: CASSVEISGSRQEQFF
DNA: TGTGCCAGCAGCGTAGAGATAAGCGGGAGCCGGCAGGAGCAGTTCTTC

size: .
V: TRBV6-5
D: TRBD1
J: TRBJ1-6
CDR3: CASSRDREDSPLHF
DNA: TGTGCCAGCAGCCGGGACAGGGAGGATTCACCCCTCCACTTT

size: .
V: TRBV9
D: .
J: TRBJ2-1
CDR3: CASSVGVESVRYNEQFF
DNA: TGTGCCAGCAGCGTAGGAGTGGAAAGCGTCCGTTACAATGAGCAGTTCTTC

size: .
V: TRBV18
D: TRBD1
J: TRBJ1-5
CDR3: CASSANRGDRGAQHF
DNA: TGTGCCAGCTCGGCCAACAGGGGGGATCGCGGGGCCCAGCATTTT

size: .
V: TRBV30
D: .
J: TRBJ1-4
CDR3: CASRGDSTNEKLFF
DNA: TGTGCCTCCCGGGGGGACTCAACTAATGAAAAACTGTTTTTT

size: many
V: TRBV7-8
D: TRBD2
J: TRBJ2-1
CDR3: CASSPETSAWGDEQFF
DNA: TGTGCCAGCAGCCCGGAGACTAGCGCGTGGGGCGATGAGCAGTTCTTC

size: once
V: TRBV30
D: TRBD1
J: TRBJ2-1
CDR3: CAWSRQGVFF
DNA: TGTGCCTGGTCGAGACAGGGAGTATTCTTC

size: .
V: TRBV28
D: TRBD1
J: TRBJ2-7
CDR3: CASSPRTGAKEQYF
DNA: TGTGCCAGCAGTCCCCGGACAGGGGCCAAGGAGCAGTACTTC

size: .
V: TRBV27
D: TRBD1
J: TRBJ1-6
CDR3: CASRRGRSNSPLHF
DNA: TGTGCCAGCAGAAGGGGGCGATCGAATTCACCCCTCCACTTT

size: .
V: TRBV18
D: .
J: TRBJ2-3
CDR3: CASSNRALVTDTQYF
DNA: TGTGCCAGCTCTAACAGGGCACTAGTCACAGATACGCAGTATTTT

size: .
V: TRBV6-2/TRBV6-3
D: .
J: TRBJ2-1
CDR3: CASSSGTPEYNEQFF
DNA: TGTGCCAGCAGTTCCGGGACACCAGAGTACAATGAGCAGTTCTTC

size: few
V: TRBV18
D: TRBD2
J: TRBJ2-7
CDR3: CASSLGTSGGSYEQYF
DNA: TGTGCCAGCTCACTAGGGACTAGCGGGGGGTCCTACGAGCAGTACTTC

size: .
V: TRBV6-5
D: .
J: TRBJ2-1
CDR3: CASSYSLAHSYNEQFF
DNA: TGTGCCAGCAGTTACTCTTTAGCGCACTCCTACAATGAGCAGTTCTTC

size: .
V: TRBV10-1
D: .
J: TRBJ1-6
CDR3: CASSESGGPLHF
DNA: TGCGCCAGCAGTGAGTCCGGGGGTCCCCTCCACTTT

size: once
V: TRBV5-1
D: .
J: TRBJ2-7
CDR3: CASGTGTYSYEQYF
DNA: TGCGCCAGCGGAACCGGGACTTACTCCTACGAGCAGTACTTC

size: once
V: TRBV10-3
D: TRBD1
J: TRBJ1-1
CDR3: CAISVVEQGANTEAFF
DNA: TGTGCCATCAGTGTAGTTGAACAGGGGGCAAACACTGAAGCTTTCTTT

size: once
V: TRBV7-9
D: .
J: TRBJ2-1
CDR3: CASRSASSSYNEQFF
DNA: TGTGCCAGCAGAAGCGCCTCGAGCTCCTACAATGAGCAGTTCTTC

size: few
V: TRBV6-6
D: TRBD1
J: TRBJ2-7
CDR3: CASSYSEQGAYEQYF
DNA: TGTGCCAGCAGTTACTCAGAACAGGGGGCGTACGAGCAGTACTTC

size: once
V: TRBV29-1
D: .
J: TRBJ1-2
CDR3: CSVVSNYGYTF
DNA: TGCAGCGTCGTCAGTAACTATGGCTACACCTTC

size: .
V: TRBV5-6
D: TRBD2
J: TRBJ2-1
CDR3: CASSRKAGETYNEQFF
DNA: TGTGCCAGCAGCAGAAAAGCGGGAGAGACGTACAATGAGCAGTTCTTC

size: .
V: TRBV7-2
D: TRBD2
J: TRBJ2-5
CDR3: CASREREFVLASQETQYF
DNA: TGTGCCAGCAGGGAGCGGGAGTTTGTGTTGGCCTCTCAAGAGACCCAGTACTTC

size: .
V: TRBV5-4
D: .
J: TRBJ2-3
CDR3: CASSLGGAKVTDTQYF
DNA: TGTGCCAGCAGCTTAGGCGGGGCCAAGGTCACAGATACGCAGTATTTT

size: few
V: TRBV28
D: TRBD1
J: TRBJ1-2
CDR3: CASSFLGTDFYGYTF
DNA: TGTGCCAGCAGTTTTCTTGGGACAGACTTCTATGGCTACACCTTC

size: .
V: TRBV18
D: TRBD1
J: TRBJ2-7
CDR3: CASSSGTGLREQYF
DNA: TGTGCCAGCTCTTCCGGGACAGGGCTTCGCGAGCAGTACTTC

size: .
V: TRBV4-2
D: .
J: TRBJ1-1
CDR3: CASSPAPGEGTEAFF
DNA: TGTGCCAGCAGCCCCGCCCCAGGGGAAGGGACTGAAGCTTTCTTT

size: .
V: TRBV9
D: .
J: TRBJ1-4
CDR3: CASSVGVQRGEKLFF
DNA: TGTGCCAGCAGCGTAGGGGTACAGCGGGGTGAAAAACTGTTTTTT

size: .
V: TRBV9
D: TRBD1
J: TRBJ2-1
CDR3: CASSSPGATGNNEQFF
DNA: TGTGCCAGCAGCAGCCCCGGCGCGACAGGGAACAATGAGCAGTTCTTC

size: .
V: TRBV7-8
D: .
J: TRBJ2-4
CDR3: CASSPTGPQVSDIQYF
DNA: TGTGCCAGCAGCCCCACAGGACCCCAAGTGAGTGACATTCAGTACTTC

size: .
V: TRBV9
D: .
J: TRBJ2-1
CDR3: CASSVTVYNEQFF
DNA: TGTGCCAGCAGCGTTACGGTATACAATGAGCAGTTCTTC